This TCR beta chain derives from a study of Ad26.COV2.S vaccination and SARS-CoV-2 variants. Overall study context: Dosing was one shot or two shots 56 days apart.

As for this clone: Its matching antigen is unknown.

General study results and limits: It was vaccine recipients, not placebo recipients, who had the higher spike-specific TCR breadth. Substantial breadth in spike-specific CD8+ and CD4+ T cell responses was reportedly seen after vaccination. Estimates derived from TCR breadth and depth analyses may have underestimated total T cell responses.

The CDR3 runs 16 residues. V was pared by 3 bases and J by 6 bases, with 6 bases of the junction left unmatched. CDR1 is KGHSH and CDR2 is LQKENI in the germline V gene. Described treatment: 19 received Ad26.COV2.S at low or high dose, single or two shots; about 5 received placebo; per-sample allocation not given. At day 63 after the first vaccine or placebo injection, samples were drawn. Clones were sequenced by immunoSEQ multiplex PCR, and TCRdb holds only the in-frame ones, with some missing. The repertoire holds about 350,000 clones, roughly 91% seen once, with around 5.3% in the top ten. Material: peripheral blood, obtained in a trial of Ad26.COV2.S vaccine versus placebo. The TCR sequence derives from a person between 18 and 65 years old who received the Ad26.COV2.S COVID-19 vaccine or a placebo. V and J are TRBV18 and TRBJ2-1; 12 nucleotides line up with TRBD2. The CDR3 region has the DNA TGTGCCAGCTCACCTTCGACTAGCGGGAGTTCCAATGAGCAGTTCTTC. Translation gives CASSPSTSGSSNEQFF.